This is a list of T cell receptor beta chains from one sample in a study of cytomegalovirus exposure and HLA in healthy donors. Assay: immunoSEQ multiplex PCR; the TCRdb copy retains only in-frame clones and omits some. This table holds about 94,000 clones, 74% found once. Sequencing used PBMCs. The receptors derive from a man younger than 40 in good health and CMV-seropositive. Both conserved end residues are part of each CDR3. The D gene is left open where the match is weak. The size field is filled for only some rows; it gives once, few, many or a size class.

>TRBJ2-5|TRBV9|.|TRBD2
TGTGCCAGCAGCGTAGGGGGTGGCGGGAGTGCGGAGACCCAGTACTTC
CASSVGGGGSAETQYF
>TRBJ2-6|TRBV28|.|TRBD2
TGTGCCAGCAGTTCCCCGGGACTAGCGGGATCTGGGGCCAACGTCCTGACTTTC
CASSSPGLAGSGANVLTF
>TRBJ2-1|TRBV5-4|.|.
TGTGCCAGCAGCTTGGTCGGGAGCTCCTACAATGAGCAGTTCTTC
CASSLVGSSYNEQFF
>TRBJ2-1|TRBV6-4|.|TRBD2
TGTGCCAGCAGTTCCTGGACTAGCGGGAGGGCCAATGAGCAGTTCTTC
CASSSWTSGRANEQFF
>TRBJ2-6|TRBV18|few|.
TGTGCCAGCTCATTCGCGGGTGCCCCCTCTGCGGCCAACGTCCTGACTTTC
CASSFAGAPSAANVLTF
>TRBJ1-1|TRBV27|.|.
TGTGCCAGCAATAACATCGGGGGTGAAGCTTTCTTT
CASNNIGGEAFF
>TRBJ2-5|TRBV4-1|.|TRBD2
TGCGCCAGCAGCCAAGGGGGAAGCGGGGGGGCATGGACGGCCCAGTACTTC
CASSQGGSGGAWTAQYF
>TRBJ1-1|TRBV5-1|.|TRBD1
TGCGCCAGCAGCTGGGCCGACAGGGCCTCTGAAGCTTTCTTT
CASSWADRASEAFF
>TRBJ2-5|TRBV15|.|.
TGTGCCACCAGCAGAGACAACCAAGAGACCCAGTACTTC
CATSRDNQETQYF
>TRBJ2-7|TRBV2|.|.
TGTGCCAGCCAACGGTCGGGGTTGGCATCCGAGCAGTACTTC
CASQRSGLASEQYF
>TRBJ2-3|TRBV27|.|TRBD2
TGTGCCAGCAGTTTAAGACTAGCGGGGACAGATACGCAGTATTTT
CASSLRLAGTDTQYF
>TRBJ2-7|TRBV5-1|.|.
TGCGCCAGCAGTCCGCCAGGGGCGGTCTACGAGCAGTACTTC
CASSPPGAVYEQYF
>TRBJ2-2|TRBV5-1|once|TRBD1
TGCGCCAGCAGCCCGGGACAGGGGTCGAACACCGGGGAGCTGTTTTTT
CASSPGQGSNTGELFF
>TRBJ1-3|TRBV13|.|.
TGTGCCAGCAGCCGCTCCCCCGGGACTGCCCGAAACACCATATATTTT
CASSRSPGTARNTIYF
>TRBJ1-2|TRBV18|few|.
TGTGCCAGCTCACCAAACCGGGAAAATGGCTACACCTTC
CASSPNRENGYTF
>TRBJ2-2|TRBV5-4|.|TRBD2
TGTGCCAGCAGCTTGGCCGTGGTAGCGGGAGTCGAGACCGGGGAGCTGTTTTTT
CASSLAVVAGVETGELFF
>TRBJ2-3|TRBV7-9|once|TRBD2
TGTGCCAGCGAGGCAGCGGGGCTCATCACAGATACGCAGTATTTT
CASEAAGLITDTQYF
>TRBJ1-5|TRBV2|.|.
TGTGCCAGCGGGGGAGGTCCCCCCCAGCCCCAGCATTTT
CASGGGPPQPQHF
>TRBJ1-6|TRBV4-1|.|.
TGCGCCAGCAGCCAAGATGGGACACCATATTCACCCCTCCACTTT
CASSQDGTPYSPLHF
>TRBJ1-1|TRBV28|few|.
TGTGCCAGCAGTTACCCTGGGCCTGAAGCTTTCTTT
CASSYPGPEAFF
>TRBJ1-5|TRBV5-6|.|TRBD1
TGTGCCAGCAGCCGGGGACAGTACAATCAGCCCCAGCATTTT
CASSRGQYNQPQHF
>TRBJ1-2|TRBV6-5|.|.
TGTGCCAGCATGGGGGGGGCATGGGGCTACACCTTC
CASMGGAWGYTF
>TRBJ2-3|TRBV5-4|.|TRBD2
TGTGCCACCGGGGGGGTAGCGGGAGACAGAGATACGCAGTATTTT
CATGGVAGDRDTQYF
>TRBJ1-5|TRBV5-1|.|TRBD1
TGCGCCAGCAGCTTAGGGACAGGGGATCAGCCCCAGCATTTT
CASSLGTGDQPQHF
>TRBJ1-1|TRBV19|.|.
TGTGCCAGTAGTTGGGACGGGGGATTGAACACTGAAGCTTTCTTT
CASSWDGGLNTEAFF
>TRBJ1-6|TRBV30|.|TRBD1
TGTGCCTGGAGTGTACAGGGGAGATGGGGGTGGGATTCACCCCTCCACTTT
CAWSVQGRWGWDSPLHF
>TRBJ1-5|TRBV6-6|once|TRBD1
TGTGCCAGCAGTTACGACGGTGAACAGGGGAATCAGCCCCAGCATTTT
CASSYDGEQGNQPQHF
>TRBJ2-7|TRBV5-6|.|.
TGTGCCAGCAGCTTTACCGGGTCCTACGAGCAGTACTTC
CASSFTGSYEQYF
>TRBJ2-1|TRBV6-6|.|TRBD2
TGTGCCAGCTTATCCTGGTCGGGAGGCTTTCTGAATGAGCAGTTCTTC
CASLSWSGGFLNEQFF
>TRBJ1-2|TRBV30|.|TRBD1
TGTGCCTGGAGACTCCCCCGACAGGGGGCGAACTATGGCTACCCCTTC
CAWRLPRQGANYGYPF
>TRBJ1-2|TRBV2|.|.
TGTGCCAGCCTCGGACAGTACTATGGCTACACCTTC
CASLGQYYGYTF
>TRBJ1-2|TRBV7-2|once|.
TGTGCCAGCAGCTTACGCCAGAACTATGGCTACACCTTC
CASSLRQNYGYTF
>TRBJ2-7|TRBV19|.|TRBD1
TGTGCCAGTAGTATAAAGGGGGACAGCTCCTACGAGCAGTACTTC
CASSIKGDSSYEQYF
>TRBJ2-1|TRBV9|.|TRBD2
TGTGCCAGCAGCGTTGGGGGACTAGGGAATGAGCAGTTCTTC
CASSVGGLGNEQFF
>TRBJ2-7|TRBV4-1|once|.
TGCGCCAGCAGCCAAGAGGGACTCCACGAGCAGTACTTC
CASSQEGLHEQYF
>TRBJ1-5|TRBV7-9|.|.
TGTGCCAGCAGCAAGGACTGGGGAGCGGGCAATCAGCCCCAGCATTTT
CASSKDWGAGNQPQHF
>TRBJ2-1|TRBV18|once|TRBD2
TGTGCCAGCTCACCACCGGGACTAGCGGTTTACAATGAGCAGTTCTTC
CASSPPGLAVYNEQFF
>TRBJ1-5|TRBV2|.|TRBD1
TGTGCCAGCAGCTCGCCGACGGATAGGGACAGGGGTTCGCATCAGCCCCAGCATTTT
CASSSPTDRDRGSHQPQHF
>TRBJ1-5|TRBV19|few|TRBD1
TGTGCCAGTACAAAAAGACAGGGAAATCAGCCCCAGCATTTT
CASTKRQGNQPQHF
>TRBJ2-5|TRBV29-1|.|TRBD2
TGCAGCGTGGAGACTAGCGGGACTTCCCAAGAGACCCAGTACTTC
CSVETSGTSQETQYF